These T cell receptor beta chains were read from a single sample in a study of blood T cell repertoires in COVID-19. Profiled with immunoSEQ multiplex PCR; TCRdb holds only in-frame clones, not every one. This repertoire shows approximately 85,000 clones, 85% to 90% found once; its top ten account for roughly 4%. Material: peripheral blood. All receptors come from a woman of 80 years or more with active or convalescent COVID-19. CDR3s include the opening cysteine and the closing phenylalanine or tryptophan. Each record gives: V gene, D gene, J gene, clone size, CDR3 DNA, CDR3 protein. D genes are given only for firm matches. A row's size may be missing; if present it is once, few, many or a size class.

>TRBV5-1|TRBD1|TRBJ2-7|.
TGCGCCAGCAGCGGGACAGGACACCTCGAGCAGTACTTC
CASSGTGHLEQYF
>TRBV6-2/TRBV6-3|TRBD1|TRBJ2-7|.
TGTGCCAGCAGTTACTCGATCCCAAGACAGGGCCTTTCTTCCTACGAGCAGTACTTC
CASSYSIPRQGLSSYEQYF
>TRBV5-1|.|TRBJ2-7|.
TGCGCCAGCAGCTTGTCTTTAACCGGGAACTCCTACGAGCAGTACTTC
CASSLSLTGNSYEQYF
>TRBV19|TRBD2|TRBJ2-2|.
TGTGCCAGTAGTATCTATCTAGCGGGAGAGGCCGGGGAGCTGTTTTTT
CASSIYLAGEAGELFF
>TRBV5-6|.|TRBJ2-7|.
TGTGCCAGCAGCACACTGACTAGATTCTCCTACGAGCAGTACTTC
CASSTLTRFSYEQYF
>TRBV7-3|TRBD2|TRBJ2-1|once
TGTGCCAGCAGTAAAAGTCCGGGACTAAGCGATGAGCAGTTCTTC
CASSKSPGLSDEQFF
>TRBV7-8|TRBD2|TRBJ2-7|.
TGTGCCAGCAGCGCACGTGCTAGCGGGAGGCACGACGAGCAGTACTTC
CASSARASGRHDEQYF
>TRBV28|.|TRBJ1-4|.
TGTGCCAGCAGTTTCGTAACAGGGAGTGAAAAACTGTTTTTT
CASSFVTGSEKLFF
>TRBV10-1|.|TRBJ2-7|.
TGCGCCAGCAGTGAGGGGCAGGGATTTAGCGAGCAGTACTTC
CASSEGQGFSEQYF
>TRBV27|.|TRBJ2-2|.
TGTGCCAGCAGCAGGACAGACACCGGGGAGCTGTTTTTT
CASSRTDTGELFF
>TRBV19|TRBD1|TRBJ2-3|.
TGTGCCAGTAGTATACGGCAGGGGGCAGATACGCAGTATTTT
CASSIRQGADTQYF
>TRBV29-1|TRBD2|TRBJ2-7|.
TGCAGCGTTGAGGCTAGCGGAAGTCCGTACGAGCAGTACTTC
CSVEASGSPYEQYF
>TRBV13|TRBD1|TRBJ2-2|once
TGTGCCAGCAGCTCCGGGACAGGGTTCCGTGAGGAGCTGTTTTTT
CASSSGTGFREELFF
>TRBV9|.|TRBJ1-6|.
TGTGCCAGCAGCGTAGGGGGCTGGGGTTCACCCCTCCACTTT
CASSVGGWGSPLHF
>TRBV19|.|TRBJ2-1|once
TGTGCCAGTAACCGGGACGGGAGATACAATGAGCAGTTCTTC
CASNRDGRYNEQFF
>TRBV10-3|TRBD2|TRBJ2-1|.
TGTGCCATCAGATCGACTAGCGGGGGGGATGAGCAGTTCTTC
CAIRSTSGGDEQFF
>TRBV18|.|TRBJ1-1|.
TGTGCCAGCTCACCATGGGCAGCCATGAACACTGAAGCTTTCTTT
CASSPWAAMNTEAFF
>TRBV18|.|TRBJ1-1|few
TGTGCCAGCTCACCGGGGGCCTCGGGCACTGAAGCTTTCTTT
CASSPGASGTEAFF
>TRBV6-5|.|TRBJ2-5|.
TGTGCCAGCAGTTACTCCAGGGGTGGCGAGACCCAGTACTTC
CASSYSRGGETQYF
>TRBV12-3/TRBV12-4|.|TRBJ2-1|.
TGTGCCAGCAGTTTTTACCGAGGGGGTGAGCAGTTCTTC
CASSFYRGGEQFF
>TRBV5-6|.|TRBJ1-3|.
TGTGCCAGTAATACAGGTGCTAGCTCTGGAAACACCATATATTTT
CASNTGASSGNTIYF
>TRBV28|.|TRBJ1-1|.
TGTGCCAGCAGTCCCAGGACTGTTAGGAACACTGAAGCTTTCTTT
CASSPRTVRNTEAFF
>TRBV19|.|TRBJ2-7|once
TGTGCCAGTAGTATTTCCCGGACAGCCTCCTACGAGCAGTACTTC
CASSISRTASYEQYF
>TRBV5-4|.|TRBJ1-1|.
TGTGCCAGCAGCTCCGGACAGCTGAACACTGAAGCTTTCTTT
CASSSGQLNTEAFF
>TRBV4-2|TRBD1|TRBJ1-2|few
TGTGCCAGCAGCCAAGGCGACAGGGCTAACTATGGCTACACCTTC
CASSQGDRANYGYTF
>TRBV18|TRBD1|TRBJ1-5|.
TGTGCCAGCTCACTCGCGGGACAGACTAATCAGCCCCAGCATTTT
CASSLAGQTNQPQHF
>TRBV19|.|TRBJ1-3|.
TGTGCCAGTAGTGCTCCCAGGGGCGCCTCTGGAAACACCATATATTTT
CASSAPRGASGNTIYF
>TRBV21-1|.|TRBJ1-2|once
TGTGCCAGCAACTACATGTTTGGCTACACCTTC
CASNYMFGYTF
>TRBV10-3|TRBD2|TRBJ2-3|.
TGTGCCATCAGTGGACTAGCGGGAGGCATTAGCACAGATACGCAGTATTTT
CAISGLAGGISTDTQYF
>TRBV6-5|TRBD1|TRBJ1-2|.
TGTGCCAGCAGTCAAAACAGGGGTGGCTACACCTTC
CASSQNRGGYTF
>TRBV29-1|TRBD1|TRBJ2-3|.
TGCAGCGTTGTGGGACAGGGGGAAGCAGATACGCAGTATTTT
CSVVGQGEADTQYF
>TRBV7-3|.|TRBJ1-1|.
TGTGCCAGCAGCTTAGCGCGGGCCACTGAAGCTTTCTTT
CASSLARATEAFF
>TRBV28|.|TRBJ1-5|.
TGTGCCAGCGGACAGTACAATCAGCCCCAGCATTTT
CASGQYNQPQHF
>TRBV7-8|TRBD1|TRBJ2-4|.
TGTGCCAGCAGCCCAGACAGGGAAAACATTCAGTACTTC
CASSPDRENIQYF
>TRBV28|TRBD2|TRBJ2-1|.
TGTGCCAGCAGTTTATTTGGACTAGCGGTGAGCTCCTACAATGAGCAGTTCTTC
CASSLFGLAVSSYNEQFF
>TRBV7-9|TRBD1|TRBJ1-1|.
TGTGCCAGCAGCTGGACAGGGAGCACTGAAGCTTTCTTT
CASSWTGSTEAFF
>TRBV15|.|TRBJ1-1|.
TGTGCCACCAGAAGCGGAGGCAGCTACACTGAAGCTTTCTTT
CATRSGGSYTEAFF
>TRBV7-2|TRBD2|TRBJ2-7|.
TGTGCCAGCAGGCTAGAAGCGGGGGTCACCTACGAGCAGTACTTC
CASRLEAGVTYEQYF
>TRBV19|.|TRBJ2-7|.
TGTGCCAGTAGTATGGGCAGTACACGGTACGAGCAGTACTTC
CASSMGSTRYEQYF
>TRBV19|.|TRBJ1-5|.
TGTGCCAGCGCCGGCGGAGTGAGCAATCAGCCCCAGCATTTT
CASAGGVSNQPQHF
>TRBV5-1|.|TRBJ1-1|.
TGCGCCAGCAGCAGTCAGGGGATGGGTGAAGCTTTCTTT
CASSSQGMGEAFF
>TRBV7-2|.|TRBJ1-5|once
TGTGCCAGCAGCTTACGCGTTAATCAGCCCCAGCATTTT
CASSLRVNQPQHF
>TRBV2|.|TRBJ1-1|.
TGTGCCAGCAGTGAGGGGGCTACTCAAGCTTTCTTT
CASSEGATQAFF
>TRBV7-9|.|TRBJ1-4|.
TGTGCCAGCAGCTTACGAGGGGGAACCGGACAGATCTATGAAAAACTGTTTTTT
CASSLRGGTGQIYEKLFF
>TRBV5-1|TRBD1|TRBJ2-3|.
TGCGCCAGCAGCCCCTTGAGACAGGGGACCACAGATACGCAGTATTTT
CASSPLRQGTTDTQYF
>TRBV12-5|.|TRBJ1-6|.
TGTGCTAGTGGTTTGACCCCCAGACAGTTCTCCTATAATTCACCCCTCCACTTT
CASGLTPRQFSYNSPLHF
>TRBV27|TRBD2|TRBJ2-5|.
TGTGCCAGCATGGATCGGGGAGGGGCGGAGACCCAGTACTTC
CASMDRGGAETQYF
>TRBV5-1|TRBD2|TRBJ2-1|once
TGCGCCAGCACCCCACTAGCGGGCTCCTACAATGAGCAGTTCTTC
CASTPLAGSYNEQFF
>TRBV19|TRBD1|TRBJ2-4|.
TGTGCCAGTAGTATACGGGACAGAGCCAAAAACATTCAGTACTTC
CASSIRDRAKNIQYF
>TRBV5-1|TRBD1|TRBJ1-1|.
TGCGCCAGCAGCTTGGGGGGACAGTTGAACACTGAAGCTTTCTTT
CASSLGGQLNTEAFF
>TRBV6-4|TRBD1|TRBJ2-7|once
TGTGCCAGCAGTGACACTACAGGGGATTCCGAGCAGTACTTC
CASSDTTGDSEQYF
>TRBV29-1|TRBD2|TRBJ2-3|.
TGCAGCGTTTCTTCAATCGCGGGAGTGGCAGATACGCAGTATTTT
CSVSSIAGVADTQYF
>TRBV14|.|TRBJ1-2|.
TGTGCCAGCAGCCAAGACGCCGCAATGCTCGGTGGCTACACCTTC
CASSQDAAMLGGYTF
>TRBV6-1|.|TRBJ1-1|.
TGTGCCAGCAGTGAAACATACGAAGCTTTCTTT
CASSETYEAFF
>TRBV19|TRBD2|TRBJ2-3|.
TGTGCCAGCCTAGCGGGAGTATCGGATACGCAGTATTTT
CASLAGVSDTQYF
>TRBV20-1|.|TRBJ1-1|.
TGCAGTGCTGGCCATGCTTTCTTT
CSAGHAFF